This section outlines one T cell receptor (beta chain) sequence together with its context. Its target is unknown. The sample originates from a study of identifying expanded T cells in peripheral blood. Healthy donors had no documented immune events, such as infections, while sampled. The CDR3 sequence is 16 residues long. Germline V gives CDR1 MNHEY, CDR2 SMNVEV (reference sequence). With 0 bases clipped from V and 1 base from J, the junction kept 5 bases outside the gene matches. Overall study results and limits: Clone count variance between roughly two-week samples rose with total template count.

Using immunoSEQ multiplex PCR, the repertoire was profiled, and TCRdb retains in-frame clones only, with some absent. The repertoire consists of 51,000 or so clones, with around 82% occurring once and the leading ten covering 14%. The specimen sequenced was blood. The V gene is TRBV27, the J gene TRBJ2-7, with 8 bases fitting TRBD2. This receptor was taken from a person between 18 and 70 years old in good health. The CDR3 nucleotides read TGTGCCAGCAGTTTATCGGGTAGCGGGGAGTCCTACGAGCAGTACGTC. Its translation is CASSLSGSGESYEQYV.